Below are 20 T cell receptor beta chains sequenced from a single sample in a study of tissue T cells after allogeneic stem cell transplantation. Time point: mouse harvest day 7 after allogeneic transplant. The graft held 10^6 splenic CD5+ T cells and 10^7 T-cell-depleted bone marrow cells. TCRdb's table, derived via immunoSEQ multiplex PCR, lists solely in-frame clones and lacks some. The sample contains roughly 5,000 clones, 46% of which appear only once. Source material: skin. The receptors derive from a female BALB/c mouse given C57BL/6 T cells with graft-versus-host disease after an allogeneic hematopoietic cell transplant.

This clone was detected a few times. Each gene name is a mouse one. The CDR3 end is not reached by the read, which stops 1 residue before it; the germline J gene fills it in. V usage is TRBV26 and J usage is TRBJ1-3, with 10 bases fitting TRBD1. Germline CDR1 and CDR2: KGHPV and FQNQEV (reference sequence). The V and J ends lost 6 bases and 3 bases, in that order; junction bases with no gene match: 5. There are 15 residues in the CDR3. CDR3 sequence reads: CASSLTGGSGNTLYF. Partial CDR3 DNA: TGTGCCAGCAGCCTGACAGGGGGCAGTGGAAATACGCTCTAT.

A single count supports this clone. Here the gene names and germline are mouse. The CDR3 extends 1 residue past the end of the read, so its final part is completed from the germline J gene. The rearrangement links TRBV13-2 to TRBJ2-7; TRBD2 agrees at 10 bases. Germline lookup yields CDR1 NNHNN and CDR2 SYGAGS (reference sequence). The V segment lost 0 bases and the J segment 3 bases; nucleotides outside the gene matches: 3. The CDR3 is 15 amino acids. The CDR3 sequence: CASGDANWGGYEQYF. The part of the CDR3 DNA that was read is TGTGCCAGCGGTGATGCGAACTGGGGGGGCTATGAACAGTAC.

Worth noting for this clone: The listed genes are named as in mouse. Read data end 1 residue before the CDR3 end; the end is taken from the germline J gene. This chain connects TRBV16 to TRBJ1-4, with D possibly matching TRBD1 (6 bases). Germline CDR1 and CDR2: SGHSA and FRNQAP. This CDR3 is built from 15 residues. V gave up 4 bases and J gave up 0 bases, with 9 bases separating them. The covered CDR3 bases are TGTGCAAGCAGCTCCGGACAGATTTCCAACGAAAGATTATTT. It codes for CASSSGQISNERLF. The full CDR3 protein reads CASSSGQISNERLFF. The whole variable domain, remainder taken from reference TRBV16 and TRBJ1-4, is NAGVIQTPRHKVTGKGQEATLWCEPISGHSAVFWYRQTIVQGLEFLTYFRNQAPIDDSGMPKERFSAQMPNQSHSTLKIQSTQPQDSAVYLCASSSGQISNERLFFGHGTKLSVL.

In its sample, this clone was seen a few times. Gene names refer to mouse genes. The sequenced fragment ends 1 residue before the CDR3 boundary, so the rest is inferred from the germline J gene. V and J are TRBV26 and TRBJ2-7; 9 nucleotides match TRBD1. J gave up 5 bases and V 5 bases, and 4 bases lay outside the gene matches. The CDR3 has 13 residues. CDR1 is KGHPV and CDR2 is FQNQEV in the germline V gene (reference sequence). Partial CDR3 DNA: TGTGCCAGCAGTTCCCGGGACAGGGATGAACAGTAC. It translates to CASSSRDRDEQY. In full, the CDR3 reads CASSSRDRDEQYF. The full variable domain, with the rest looked up from reference TRBV26 and TRBJ2-7, is NSKVIQTPRYLVKGQGQKAKMRCIPEKGHPVVFWYQQNKNNEFKFLINFQNQEVLQQIDMTEKRFSAECPSNSPCSLEIQSSEAGDSALYLCASSSRDRDEQYFGPGTRLTVL.

Comment on this clone: The gene names given are mouse names. The read terminates 1 residue ahead of where the CDR3 ends, so the germline J gene completes it. The genes are TRBV16 and TRBJ2-5, with D possibly called TRBD1 or TRBD2 (6 bases each). CDR1 and CDR2 (germline): SGHSA, FRNQAP. The CDR3 spans 12 residues. The ends were cut back, 4 bases at V and 5 bases at J, with 7 bases in the middle. Incomplete CDR3 DNA: TGTGCAAGCAGCTGGGGGCGAGACACCCAGTAC. Its translation is CASSWGRDTQY. The complete CDR3 protein is CASSWGRDTQYF.

For this clone: Gene names denote mouse genes. From the germline J gene comes the end of the CDR3, since the read stops 1 residue before it. This chain joins TRBV26 and TRBJ1-1; a possible D gene is TRBD1 (5 bases). This CDR3 spans 13 amino acids. The V and J ends lost 6 bases and 0 bases respectively, with 8 bases between them. In germline, CDR1 is KGHPV, CDR2 FQNQEV (reference sequence). The sequenced CDR3 bases are TGTGCCAGCAGGAGGGGTGCAAACACAGAAGTCTTC. Its protein is CASRRGANTEVF. The whole CDR3 protein is CASRRGANTEVFF. The full variable domain, completed using reference TRBV26 and TRBJ1-1, is NSKVIQTPRYLVKGQGQKAKMRCIPEKGHPVVFWYQQNKNNEFKFLINFQNQEVLQQIDMTEKRFSAECPSNSPCSLEIQSSEAGDSALYLCASRRGANTEVFFGKGTRLTVV.

On this clone itself: The listed genes are named as in mouse. Read data end 1 residue before the CDR3 end; the end is taken from the germline J gene. This rearrangement joins TRBV12-2 to TRBJ2-4; D possibly matches TRBD1 or TRBD2 (5 bases each). Trimming removed 2 bases from V and 0 bases from J, with 11 bases in between. Germline V gene sequence: CDR1 SGHLS, CDR2 HYDKME. The CDR3 length is 15 residues. CDR3 region: CASSPTGESQNTLYF. The CDR3 bases that were read are TGTGCCAGCTCTCCCACGGGGGAGAGTCAAAACACCTTGTAC.

In the case of this clone: Gene names and germline refer to mouse. The read finishes 1 residue shy of the CDR3 end, and the germline J gene is used to complete it. The chain is built from TRBV13-2 and TRBJ1-3; possibly TRBD1 for D (5 bases). Germline V gene data show CDR1 as NNHNN and CDR2 as SYGAGS (reference sequence). Trimming pared 2 bases from V and 0 bases from J, leaving 12 bases between. The CDR3 loop spans 16 amino acids. The CDR3 reads CASGEGTHNSGNTLYF. The part of the CDR3 DNA that was read is TGTGCCAGCGGTGAAGGGACGCATAATTCTGGAAATACGCTCTAT.

Turning to this clone: Gene names denote mouse genes. Read data end 1 residue before the CDR3 end; the end is taken from the germline J gene. The chain links TRBV1 to TRBJ1-2; weak D call: TRBD1 (5 bases). Germline assignment: CDR1 NSQYPW and CDR2 LRSPGD (reference sequence). The V end was cut by 0 bases, the J end by 1 base, with 9 bases between. The CDR3 has 15 amino acids. The sequenced part of the CDR3 DNA is TGCACCTGCAGTGCAGATCGAGGGGAAAACTCCGACTACACC. Translating it yields CTCSADRGENSDYT. The entire CDR3 sequence reads CTCSADRGENSDYTF.

This clone has only one observation. The germline and genes are mouse ones. Read data end 1 residue before the CDR3 end; the end is taken from the germline J gene. This chain joins TRBV23 and TRBJ2-7; TRBD2 is taken as the D call from the table, unchecked against the DNA. Germline CDR1 KGHTA, CDR2 FQNQQP. This CDR3 has 15 residues. CDR3 in amino acids: CSSSQSPGGALEQYF. The CDR3 bases that were read are TGCTCCAGCAGTCAATCTCCTGGGGGGGCGCTTGAACAGTAC.

As to this clone: Mouse names are used for the genes. The read terminates 1 residue ahead of where the CDR3 ends, so the germline J gene completes it. The chain combines TRBV26 with TRBJ1-4, with D hard to call. The CDR3 has 14 residues. The germline CDR1 and CDR2 sequences are KGHPV and FQNQEV (reference sequence). V dropped 4 bases and J dropped 0 bases, with 6 bases sitting between them. The CDR3 spells CASSRTLSNERLFF. CDR3 bases read: TGTGCCAGCAGTCGCACCCTTTCCAACGAAAGATTATTT. The complete variable domain, with remaining parts taken from reference TRBV26 and TRBJ1-4, reads NSKVIQTPRYLVKGQGQKAKMRCIPEKGHPVVFWYQQNKNNEFKFLINFQNQEVLQQIDMTEKRFSAECPSNSPCSLEIQSSEAGDSALYLCASSRTLSNERLFFGHGTKLSVL.

On this clone itself: Germline and genes: mouse. The read terminates 1 residue before the CDR3 end, so the remaining end is supplied by the germline J gene. V usage is TRBV26 and J usage is TRBJ2-1; 9 bases line up with TRBD2. The CDR3 is made up of 14 amino acids. The germline gives CDR1 KGHPV, CDR2 FQNQEV (reference sequence). V dropped 4 bases and J dropped 2; count of bases not matched to a gene: 0. CDR3 protein: CASSRLGDYAEQFF. Incomplete CDR3 DNA: TGTGCCAGCAGTCGACTGGGGGACTATGCTGAGCAGTTC.

Remarks on this clone: Germline and genes: mouse. The read is 1 residue too short to cover the CDR3 end, so that end is filled in from the germline J gene. This chain uses TRBV26 with TRBJ2-3; D remains ambiguous. Trimming cost V 2 bases and J 0 bases, with 9 bases left between them. Per germline, CDR1 KGHPV and CDR2 FQNQEV (reference sequence). The CDR3 totals 15 residues. This chain's CDR3 is CASSLRISSAETLYF. The part of the CDR3 DNA that was read is TGTGCCAGCAGTCTGCGCATCTCTAGTGCAGAAACGCTGTAT.

Comments on this clone: Gene names are the mouse ones. The read comes to an end 1 residue before the CDR3 does, leaving the germline J gene to fill in the end. The rearrangement uses TRBV5 and TRBJ2-1, with 14 bases lining up with TRBD2. Looked up from germline, CDR1 is LGHNA and CDR2 is YNLKQL (reference sequence). This CDR3 is 18 amino acids long. V lost 4 bases to trimming and J lost 3 bases; unmatched junction nucleotides: 8. Here the CDR3 reads CASSPPGLGGRGYAEQFF. CDR3 DNA (partial): TGTGCCAGCAGCCCTCCGGGACTGGGGGGGCGGGGCTATGCTGAGCAGTTC.

This clone is medium-sized by share. Mouse gene names apply. The read ends 1 residue early relative to the CDR3; the germline J gene fills the gap. The chain combines TRBV26 with TRBJ1-3; TRBD1 matches at 8 bases. Trimming at V came to 6 bases and at J to 4 bases, leaving 8 bases not matched to a gene. The germline V gene encodes CDR1 KGHPV and CDR2 FQNQEV (reference sequence). CDR3 length: 15 residues. The covered CDR3 bases are TGTGCCAGCAGGCGTGGACAGGGAAGAGGAAATACGCTCTAT. Residues: CASRRGQGRGNTLY. The whole CDR3 sequence reads CASRRGQGRGNTLYF.

For this clone: One end of the junction varies from germline; a read error may be responsible. Germline and genes: mouse. This CDR3 reads CASTLTGNYAEQFF. Partial CDR3 DNA: TGTGCCAGCACTCTGACAGGGAACTATGCTGAGCAGTTC. The chain carries TRBV26 and TRBJ2-1; 7 bases agree with TRBD1. Coverage ceases 1 residue before the CDR3 finishes, and the germline J gene fills in the end. The CDR3 is 14 residues long. Germline V gene lookup returns CDR1 KGHPV and CDR2 FQNQEV (reference sequence).

This clone was counted only a few times. Genes and germline are mouse. The read ends 1 residue before the CDR3 terminus; that terminus is restored from the germline J gene. This sequence joins TRBV26 and TRBJ2-2, with 10 nucleotides matching TRBD1. This CDR3 is built from 15 residues. Unmatched junction bases numbered 4, after V lost 6 bases and J lost 3 bases. CDR1 and CDR2 (germline): KGHPV, FQNQEV (reference sequence). The CDR3 sequence is CASRRTGGDTGQLYF. Incomplete CDR3 DNA: TGTGCCAGCAGGCGGACAGGGGGAGACACCGGGCAGCTCTAC.

A remark on this clone: Genes and germline come from the mouse. CDR3: CSSSQRDSQAPLF. The CDR3 DNA, read in part, is TGCTCCAGCAGTCAAAGGGACAGCCAGGCTCCGCTT. The chain joins TRBV23 to TRBJ1-5; TRBD1, the D gene given by the table, was not confirmed from the DNA. The read comes to an end 1 residue before the CDR3 does, leaving the germline J gene to fill in the end. CDR3 length equals 13 residues. Germline V CDR1 and CDR2: KGHTA, FQNQQP.

This clone was detected only a few times. Gene and germline names: mouse. CDR3 sequence reads: CASSARHSYAEQFF. The sequenced CDR3 bases are TGTGCCAGCAGTGCCAGACACTCCTATGCTGAGCAGTTC. The V call is TRBV13-1, the J call TRBJ2-1; D remains unclear. The read falls 1 residue short of the CDR3 end, and the missing part is taken from the germline J gene. V was pared by 3 bases and J by 3 bases, with 10 bases between. This CDR3 has 14 residues. Germline CDR1 is NSHNY and CDR2 is SYGAGN.

This clone was counted between two and nine times. These gene names are mouse names. The missing CDR3 end, 1 residue past where the read stops, is filled in from the germline J gene. The chain recombines TRBV26 with TRBJ1-6; D is undetermined. TRBJ1-6 is an open reading frame, and its role is uncertain. Between the trimmed V and J ends, which lost 3 bases and 0 bases, there was a span of 0 bases. Germline CDR1 is KGHPV and CDR2 is FQNQEV (reference sequence). The CDR3 has 13 residues. The CDR3 reads CASSLSYNSPLYF. The sequenced CDR3 bases are TGTGCCAGCAGTCTTTCCTATAATTCGCCCCTCTAC.